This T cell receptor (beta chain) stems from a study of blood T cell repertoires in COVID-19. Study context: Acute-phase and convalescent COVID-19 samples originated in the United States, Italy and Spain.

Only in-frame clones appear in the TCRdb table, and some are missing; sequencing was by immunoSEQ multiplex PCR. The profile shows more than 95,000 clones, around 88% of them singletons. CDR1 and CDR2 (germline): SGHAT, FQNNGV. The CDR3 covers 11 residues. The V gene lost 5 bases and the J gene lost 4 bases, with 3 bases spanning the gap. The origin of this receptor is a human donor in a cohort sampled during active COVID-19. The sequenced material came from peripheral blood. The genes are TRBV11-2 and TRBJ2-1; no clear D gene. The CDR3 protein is CASSHYNEQFF. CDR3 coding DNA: TGTGCCAGCAGCCATTACAATGAGCAGTTCTTC.